This T cell receptor beta chain was retrieved from a study of a mutant IDH1 vaccine in newly diagnosed glioma. The overall study: There were about 62% males and 37.5% females among treated patients, whose mean age was roughly 40 years. Before enrollment, patients got radiotherapy alone, temozolomide alone, or mostly the combination. Whole-study findings and limits: The occurrence of vaccine-induced immune responses was seen in around 95% of patients. Any relationship between pseudoprogression and changes in top peripheral T cell clonotypes seemed absent.

Profiling relied on immunoSEQ multiplex PCR, and the TCRdb table lists in-frame clones only, not all of them. Among tens of thousands of clones listed, approximately 80% were seen once. Indicated time point: baseline, week 1 (first vaccination visit). The sample's treatment: pre-vaccination baseline after standard-of-care therapy. On this clone itself: As yet, its antigen is unknown.

Germline V gives CDR1 SGHRS, CDR2 YFSETQ. The CDR3 loop spans 16 amino acids. V gave up 0 bases and J gave up 2 bases, with 11 bases separating them. V and J are TRBV5-1 and TRBJ1-4; a weak D match, TRBD1 (5 bases). The sequenced sample was PBMCs, obtained from a glioma patient treated with radiotherapy, temozolomide or both. This TCR was sampled from a man younger than 35 with glioma. The CDR3 region is CASSLGLGDTNEKLFF. In DNA, the CDR3 is TGCGCCAGCAGCTTGGGCCTAGGGGACACTAATGAAAAACTGTTTTTT.